The clone carrying this T cell receptor beta chain was seen a handful of times. The antigen is not known. The sample has other DNA sequences that encode this CDR3 too. Germline CDR1 and CDR2: SNHLY and FYNNEI. CDR3 length: 14 residues. Trimming took off 4 bases at V and 0 bases at J, with 9 bases between the two ends. Libraries were prepared by immunoSEQ multiplex PCR; TCRdb keeps only in-frame clonotypes and omits some of them. The sample has about 82,000 clones, 90% to 95% seen once. These data come from a study of OX40 agonist ivuxolimab in advanced cancers. Turning to the study itself: Allowance was made for prior anti-PD-1, anti-PD-L1 or anti-CTLA-4 therapy, and about 37% had some. Two cutaneous melanoma patients and one hepatocellular carcinoma patient, three in all, had partial responses. Notes on the study in general: Clonal expansion by week 6 occurred in CD4+ and CD8+ blood T cells (at 0.1 to 3.0 mg/kg).

V usage is TRBV2 and J usage is TRBJ1-1; D call uncertain. The receptor was isolated from an adult with an advanced solid tumor such as melanoma, head and neck, liver or kidney cancer. The material was CD4+ or CD8+ T cells sorted from blood, obtained in a trial of the OX40 agonist ivuxolimab. The chain's CDR3 is CASSGQGLNTEAFF. The CDR3 nucleotides are TGTGCCAGCAGTGGACAAGGACTGAACACTGAAGCTTTCTTT.